Listed below are T cell receptor beta chains from one sample, sequenced in a study of shared clonotypes between healthy human individuals. Method: immunoSEQ multiplex PCR; TCRdb's copy keeps in-frame clones and lacks some. The sample records some 2.3 million clones, about 92% being singletons. The sample taken for sequencing was naive CD4+ T cells from PBMCs. These receptors were obtained from a man aged 18-30 years in good health. Some clones in this sample may be carry-over from other donors' samples. Each CDR3 is given with its conserved first and last residue. D genes are given only for firm matches. Where a row states a size, it is once, few, many or the class of an expanded clone; other rows omit it.

clone_size	v_call	j_call	d_call	cdr3_nt	cdr3_aa
NA	TRBV19	TRBJ2-5	NA	TGTGCCAGTAGTATGGGCGGAAAGGGGTTCCAAGAGACCCAGTACTTC	CASSMGGKGFQETQYF
NA	TRBV5-3	TRBJ2-7	NA	TGTGCCAGAAGCTCCCCACGGGACCAGCGCTCCTACGAGCAGTACTTC	CARSSPRDQRSYEQYF
NA	TRBV5-7	TRBJ2-3	TRBD1	TGTGCCAGCAGCAGGAGTAGACAGGGGGGATCAGATACGCAGTATTTT	CASSRSRQGGSDTQYF
NA	TRBV28	TRBJ2-3	TRBD2	TGTGCCAGCAGTCTTCTAGCGGCCTACACAGATACGCAGTATTTT	CASSLLAAYTDTQYF
NA	TRBV11-2	TRBJ2-5	NA	TGTGCCAGCAGCCGGCTTCCATTAGGGGAGACCCAGTACTTC	CASSRLPLGETQYF
NA	TRBV5-1	TRBJ2-7	TRBD2	TGCGCCAGCAGCTTGGGGGCTAGCGGGTTGTCCTACGAGCAGTACTTC	CASSLGASGLSYEQYF
NA	TRBV5-4	TRBJ2-3	NA	TGTGCCAGCAGCTTGAGTCTATACACAGATACGCAGTATTTT	CASSLSLYTDTQYF
once	TRBV25-1	TRBJ2-2	NA	TGTGCCAGCCAACTAAAGAACACCGGGGAGCTGTTTTTT	CASQLKNTGELFF
once	TRBV4-2	TRBJ2-4	NA	TGTGCCAGCAGCCACCCGGCGGGCAGACAAGCCAAAAACATTCAGTACTTC	CASSHPAGRQAKNIQYF
NA	TRBV27	TRBJ1-3	NA	TGTGCCAGCAGTTCACTGCAGAGAGCCTCTGGAAACACCATATATTTT	CASSSLQRASGNTIYF
NA	TRBV28	TRBJ2-2	NA	TGTGCCAGCAGTTTTATTACCCGGGCCGGGGAGCTGTTTTTT	CASSFITRAGELFF
NA	TRBV25-1	TRBJ1-2	NA	TGTGCCAGCAGTGAAGCGGGGAGGGGAAGCTACACCTTC	CASSEAGRGSYTF
NA	TRBV18	TRBJ2-7	NA	TGTGCCAGCTCACTATTACGGACTCCGGACAACGAGCAGTACTTC	CASSLLRTPDNEQYF
few	TRBV4-1	TRBJ2-2	TRBD2	TGCGCCAGCGCAGCCCTACTAGCGGGAGGACTCACCGGGGAGCTGTTTTTT	CASAALLAGGLTGELFF
NA	TRBV18	TRBJ2-3	NA	TGTGCCAGCTCACCAGCCCGGGCCCCAAGCACAGATACGCAGTATTTT	CASSPARAPSTDTQYF
NA	TRBV7-9	TRBJ1-4	NA	TGTGCCAGCAGCCCTAGGAATTTGAATGAAAAACTGTTTTTT	CASSPRNLNEKLFF
once	TRBV28	TRBJ2-1	NA	TGTGCCAGCAGTTCCAGCACCCGAAAGCAGTTCTTC	CASSSSTRKQFF
NA	TRBV19	TRBJ1-5	TRBD1	TGTGCCAGTAGTGCCCTTCGACAGGGGGTTAGCAATCAGCCCCAGCATTTT	CASSALRQGVSNQPQHF
few	TRBV5-1	TRBJ1-2	TRBD1	TGCGCCAGCAGACCGGGACAGGCCTCCTATGGCTACACCTTC	CASRPGQASYGYTF
NA	TRBV6-6	TRBJ2-2	NA	TGTGCCAGCCAGGTCTACACCGGGGAGCTGTTTTTT	CASQVYTGELFF
NA	TRBV7-2	TRBJ1-2	NA	TGTGCCAGCAGCAATAGACCCGGGACGGGGATATATGGCTACACCTTC	CASSNRPGTGIYGYTF
NA	TRBV20-1	TRBJ2-5	TRBD2	TGCAGTGCTGTTAGCGGGGTCCAGTACTTC	CSAVSGVQYF
NA	TRBV15	TRBJ1-4	TRBD1	TGTGCCACCAGTCCTCCGACAGGGTCGAATGAAAAACTGTTTTTT	CATSPPTGSNEKLFF